Listed here are 6 T cell receptor beta chains from one sample, sequenced in a study of T cell repertoires in cytomegalovirus infection. MiXCR, run by TCRdb on the reads, gives a single entry per CDR3 protein. The sample carries a few hundred thousand distinct CDR3 sequences, roughly 43% recorded once. These receptors' antigens are unknown. Sample: cultured PBMCs, taken from culture after CMV antigen stimulation. Every receptor here comes from a human donor in good health (CMV status not recorded). Some clones in this sample may be carry-over from other donors' samples.

This chain joins TRBV19 and TRBJ2-4, with 12 nucleotides matching TRBD1. J gave up 8 bases and V 11 bases, and 10 bases lay outside the gene matches. CDR3 length: 14 residues. From germline, CDR1 is LNHDA and CDR2 SQIVND (reference sequence). CDR3: CASGTGGVQDIQYF. DNA of the CDR3: TGTGCCTCCGGGACAGGGGGCGTACAGGACATTCAGTACTTC.

A few counts support this clonotype. The chain combines TRBV12-3 or TRBV12-4 with TRBJ1-5; no firm D call. V gave up 5 bases and J gave up 5 bases, with 10 bases separating them. The CDR3 sequence is 13 residues long. The CDR3 loop is CASSGIGDQPQHF. The CDR3 nucleotides are TGTGCCAGCAGTGGGATTGGGGATCAGCCCCAGCATTTT.

This clonotype has a handful of counts. The gene calls are TRBV7-2 and TRBJ1-1, with a tentative D call TRBD1 (6 bases). Germline V lookup: CDR1 SGHTA, CDR2 FQGNSA. The CDR3 spans 17 residues. Deletions cut 5 bases from V and 0 bases from J, with 19 bases between. CDR3 sequence reads: CASSPGEQGFMNTEAFF. CDR3 DNA: TGTGCCAGCAGCCCCGGGGAACAGGGATTCATGAACACTGAAGCTTTCTTT.

This clonotype turned up a few times. This chain links TRBV19 with TRBJ1-5, with 7 bases aligning to TRBD1. J gave up 3 bases and V 3 bases, and 5 bases lay outside the gene matches. This CDR3 is 15 amino acids long. Germline assignment: CDR1 LNHDA and CDR2 SQIVND (reference sequence). CDR3 nucleotide sequence: TGTGCCAGTAGTATGTCGGGACAGTTCAATCAGCCCCAGCATTTT. Its protein is CASSMSGQFNQPQHF.

The V gene is TRBV7-8, the J gene TRBJ2-2; 7 bases fit TRBD2. From germline, CDR1 is SGHVS and CDR2 FQNEAQ. V shed 4 bases, J shed 0 bases, and the junction held 2 bases outside the gene matches. This CDR3 is 15 amino acids long. The CDR3 sequence is CASSWRETNTGELFF. The CDR3 DNA reads as TGTGCCAGCAGCTGGCGGGAGACGAACACCGGGGAGCTGTTTTTT.

The chain links TRBV20-1 to TRBJ2-5; maybe TRBD1 (5 bases). The CDR3 consists of 13 residues. Trimming pared 3 bases from V and 7 bases from J, leaving 15 bases between. Germline V CDR1 and CDR2: DFQATT, SNEGSKA (reference sequence). This CDR3 reads CSARTETRRTQYF. The CDR3, as DNA: TGCAGTGCTAGGACAGAGACGCGCCGGACCCAGTACTTC.